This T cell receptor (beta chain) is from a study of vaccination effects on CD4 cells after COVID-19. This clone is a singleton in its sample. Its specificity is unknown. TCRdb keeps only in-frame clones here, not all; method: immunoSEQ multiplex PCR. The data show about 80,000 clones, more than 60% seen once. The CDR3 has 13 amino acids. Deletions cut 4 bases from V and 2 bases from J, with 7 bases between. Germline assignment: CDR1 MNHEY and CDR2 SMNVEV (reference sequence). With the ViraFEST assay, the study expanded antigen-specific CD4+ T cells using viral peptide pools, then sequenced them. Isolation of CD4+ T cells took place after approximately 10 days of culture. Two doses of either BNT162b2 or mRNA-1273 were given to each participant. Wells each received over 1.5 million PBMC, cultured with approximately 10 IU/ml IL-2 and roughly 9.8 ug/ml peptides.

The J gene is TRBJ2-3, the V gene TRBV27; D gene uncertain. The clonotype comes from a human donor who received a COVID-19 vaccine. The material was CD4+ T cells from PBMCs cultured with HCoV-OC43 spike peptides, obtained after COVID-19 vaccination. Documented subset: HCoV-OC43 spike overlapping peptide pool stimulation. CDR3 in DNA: TGTGCCAGCAGTTCCCTCATCACAGATACGCAGTATTTT. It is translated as CASSSLITDTQYF.